The T cell receptor beta chain described here comes from a study of beta chain features in type 1 diabetes. Points from the study as a whole: There was no resolution here of whether HLA type influences TCRB rearrangement. There was a possibility that cDNA sequencing over-represented cells with high TCR expression.

cDNA synthesis used the whole RNA isolate, giving expressed TCRB sequences. The study sequenced naive, central memory and regulatory T cell samples to an average of roughly 3.4 million reads. Produced via immunoSEQ multiplex PCR; TCRdb's table is partial and in-frame only. The sample carries 300,000 or so clones, 7% to 9% recorded once. A word on this clone: Its antigen is undetermined.

Based on CD45RO/CCR7/CD25/CD127/CD95/CD27, CD4+ regulatory, stem cell-like memory, naive and central memory cells were sorted. Germline CDR1 reads LGHNA; CDR2 reads YSLEER. The CDR3 has 15 residues. The trim removed 2 bases at V and 4 bases at J, leaving 2 bases unmatched. This chain links TRBV4-3 with TRBJ2-2, with 9 bases lining up with TRBD1. This clonotype was obtained from a woman under 30 in good health. Sequenced: central memory CD4+ T cells from blood. This CDR3 is CASSQNRGPTGELFF. For the CDR3, the DNA is TGCGCCAGCAGCCAAAACAGGGGGCCCACCGGGGAGCTGTTTTTT.